Following are 5 T cell receptor beta chains from one sample sequenced in a study of T cell responses to AZD1222 COVID-19 vaccine. The table came from immunoSEQ multiplex PCR; TCRdb's copy has only in-frame clones and leaves some out. The profile shows approximately 180,000 clones, approximately 88% of them singletons. The sample in question was peripheral blood, obtained on day 0 of AZD1222 vaccination. These receptors originate from an adult in good health.

The chain joins TRBV2 to TRBJ1-3; a possible D gene is TRBD1 (6 bases). Trimming removed 6 bases from V and 0 bases from J, with 12 bases in between. Germline-derived CDR1 and CDR2 are SNHLY and FYNNEI. This CDR3 region has 15 residues. The CDR3 is CASSEDSYSGNTIYF. As DNA, the CDR3 is TGTGCCAGCAGCGAGGACAGCTACTCTGGAAACACCATATATTTT.

The CDR3 protein is CATSRDVRGHDYGYTF. The CDR3 DNA sequence: TGTGCCACCAGCAGAGATGTGAGAGGGCACGACTATGGCTACACCTTC. This chain links TRBV15 with TRBJ1-2; no definite D call. Trimming pared 0 bases from V and 3 bases from J, leaving 14 bases between. There are 16 residues in the CDR3. The germline V gene has CDR1 LNHNV and CDR2 YYDKDF (reference sequence).

The chain carries TRBV7-3 and TRBJ2-6; D is uncertain. Trimming shortened V by 5 bases and J by 0 bases, and 5 bases separated the two germline ends. The germline gives CDR1 SGHTA, CDR2 FQGTGA. The CDR3 is 14 amino acids. CDR3 region: CASSEGSGANVLTF. CDR3 bases: TGTGCCAGCAGCGAAGGCTCTGGGGCCAACGTCCTGACTTTC.

The chain employs TRBV6-7 and TRBJ1-6, with TRBD1 matching 7 bases. TRBV6-7 falls under the ORF class, with uncertain function. CDR3 length: 17 residues. The trim removed 0 bases at V and 2 bases at J, leaving 4 bases unmatched. Here the CDR3 DNA reads TGTGCCAGCAGTTACTCCGGGACAGTCCCCTATAATTCACCCCTCCACTTT. Residues: CASSYSGTVPYNSPLHF.

The genes are TRBV7-3 and TRBJ2-2; TRBD2 matches at 10 bases. Germline loops: CDR1 SGHTA, CDR2 FQGTGA. The CDR3 is 16 residues long. The V segment lost 2 bases and the J segment 0 bases; nucleotides outside the gene matches: 0. Here the CDR3 reads CASSLLAGANTGELFF. CDR3 in DNA: TGTGCCAGCAGCTTACTAGCGGGGGCGAACACCGGGGAGCTGTTTTTT.